This record covers a single T cell receptor beta chain. This entry belongs to a study of blood T cell repertoires in COVID-19. For the study at large: PBMCs, B-cell-depleted T cells, or T cells provided the cDNA or gDNA that made up the material.

In the original analysis: Estimated nucleated cell counts came from reference gene primer amplification. Only in-frame clones appear in the TCRdb table, and some are missing; sequencing was by immunoSEQ multiplex PCR. V and J calls and clone size follow that table, whereas D and trimming were derived from the DNA. The profile shows about 140,000 clones, about 70% of them singletons. The V gene end was trimmed by 6 bases and the J gene end by 14 bases; junction bases not matched to a gene: 10. The CDR3 covers 11 residues. Looked up from germline, CDR1 is DFQATT and CDR2 is SNEGSKA (reference sequence).

The J gene is TRBJ2-1, the V gene TRBV20-1; 7 nucleotides match TRBD1. The receptor comes from a man older than 75 with acute or convalescent COVID-19. The sequencing sample was made of peripheral blood. The CDR3 coding sequence is TGCAGTGCGGATACAGGGGCTCCGGAGTTCTTC. This gives the protein CSADTGAPEFF.